This TCR beta chain was profiled in a study of T cells after yellow fever vaccination. With regard to this clonotype: Antigen: not known.

Via MiXCR, TCRdb re-called the 5' RACE reads, giving one row per CDR3 protein. Found here are around 350,000 distinct CDR3 sequences, roughly 10% of them singletons; the top ten hold around 20%. General study findings and limits: Clones from primary vaccination mostly reappeared after the booster (96% CD4, approximately 88% CD8). Faster peaking, at day 5 versus 15, marked a secondary response that was weaker.

The source of this sequence is a young man who received the YFV17D yellow fever vaccine. This specimen consisted of PBMCs, obtained on the day of the first yellow fever vaccination.

The CDR3 loop is CASSVDPGNYGYTF. CDR3 sequence (DNA): TGTGCCAGCAGCGTAGATCCAGGGAACTATGGCTACACCTTC. The chain combines TRBV9 with TRBJ1-2, with D maybe TRBD1 (5 bases). The CDR3 spans 14 residues. V was cut by 0 bases and J by 2 bases, with 8 bases left in between. Germline CDR1 reads SGDLS; CDR2 reads YYNGEE.